This is a list of T cell receptor beta chains from one sample in a study of blood T cell repertoires in COVID-19. Sequenced by immunoSEQ multiplex PCR; TCRdb stores in-frame clones only, minus some. The table includes tens of thousands of clones, 80% to 95% detected once. Sequenced: peripheral blood. The receptors come from a man older than 75 with acute or convalescent COVID-19. The CDR3 runs from the conserved cysteine through the conserved F or W.

V	J	CDR3
TRBV11-2	TRBJ2-1	CASSLKQGAYEQFF
TRBV6-5	TRBJ1-2	CASSPTRPNYGYTF
TRBV19	TRBJ2-7	CASSPTGGRYEQYF
TRBV11-1	TRBJ2-1	CASSLALATAYNEQFF
TRBV6-6	TRBJ2-1	CASSLGLTGNEQFF
TRBV9	TRBJ1-2	CASSEGLQINYGYTF
TRBV19	TRBJ2-7	CASRDRGTGEQYF
TRBV6-6	TRBJ1-4	CASSRQGGDNEKLFF
TRBV14	TRBJ2-5	CASSPTWETQYF
TRBV5-4	TRBJ2-2	CASSLARLAGDTGELFF